This T cell receptor (beta chain) is from a study of shared clonotypes between healthy human individuals. Study-wide context: Each donor had three CD4 naive, three CD4 memory, two CD8 naive and one CD8 memory plate. Points from the study as a whole: Four donors shared about 4.5% of their naive CD4 clonotypes.

Assay runs were performed at deep level. Profiling relied on immunoSEQ multiplex PCR, and the TCRdb table lists in-frame clones only, not all of them. The data hold 1 million to 1.2 million clones, with about 72% observed a single time. As to this clone: What it recognizes is unknown. Additional DNA sequences in this sample encode the identical CDR3.

V was clipped by 4 bases and J by 4 bases; unmatched bases: 6. The germline CDR1 and CDR2 sequences are SGHRS and YFSETQ. The CDR3 is made up of 15 amino acids. The sequenced sample consisted of memory CD4+ T cells from PBMCs. Described subset: CD45RA-negative fraction. V is TRBV5-1 and J is TRBJ2-7; 12 bases agree with TRBD2. This sequence was found in a man between 18 and 35 years old in good health. Some clones in this sample may be carry-over from other donors' samples. The CDR3 coding sequence is TGCGCCAGCAGCCTGGCCCTAGCGGGAGGGTACGAGCAGTACTTC. Residues: CASSLALAGGYEQYF.